The 30 T cell receptor beta chains given below trace back to one sample, sequenced in a study of patients and donors after allogeneic stem cell transplantation. TCRdb re-analysed the RT-PCR reads in MiXCR, keeping a single row per CDR3 protein. In the table there are about 960,000 distinct CDR3 sequences, more than 15% of which are singletons. Sequenced input: blood, either unsorted or a sorted T cell fraction (not recorded which). The receptor source for this set is a human donor who was either an allogeneic HSCT recipient or a stem cell or donor lymphocyte infusion donor (not recorded which). It is not recorded whose cells these are; they may come from a transplant donor.

The chain links TRBV9 to TRBJ1-3, with D unresolved. Germline V lookup: CDR1 SGDLS, CDR2 YYNGEE. V lost 2 bases and J 4 bases, leaving 13 bases between the germline ends. This CDR3 comprises 15 residues. The DNA of the CDR3 is TGTGCCAGCAGCGTCAGTCCTGACCTGGGAAACACCATATATTTT. It specifies CASSVSPDLGNTIYF.

This clonotype was counted many times. This chain uses TRBV5-5 with TRBJ1-5; D is possibly TRBD1 (5 bases). This CDR3 is 15 amino acids long. The ends were cut back, 2 bases at V and 3 bases at J, with 12 bases in the middle. Germline CDR1 SGHKS, CDR2 YYEKEE (reference sequence). The CDR3 region has the DNA TGTGCCAGCAGCTTTTCAGAGGGACTCAATCAGCCCCAGCATTTT. Translation gives CASSFSEGLNQPQHF.

The J gene is TRBJ1-4, the V gene TRBV16; tentative D call: TRBD1 (6 bases). Germline lookup yields CDR1 KGHSY and CDR2 FQNENV. Trimming cost V 6 bases and J 0 bases, with 11 bases left between them. The CDR3 is 15 amino acids. The CDR3 region is CASRRTVATNEKLFF. The CDR3 bases are TGTGCCAGCAGGCGGACAGTTGCAACTAATGAAAAACTGTTTTTT.

This clonotype occurred a few times. This chain links TRBV7-2 with TRBJ1-2; perhaps TRBD1 as D (5 bases). In germline, CDR1 is SGHTA, CDR2 FQGNSA. V was pared by 1 base and J by 7 bases, with 13 bases between. CDR3 length: 14 amino acids. The CDR3 nucleotides are TGTGCCAGCAGCTTAGATGTCGGGGCGCGTGGCTACACCTTC. It translates to CASSLDVGARGYTF.

This chain uses TRBV7-6 with TRBJ2-6; 9 nucleotides agree with TRBD2. Germline CDR1 reads SGHVS; CDR2 reads FNYEAQ. V trimming: 3 bases; J trimming: 0 bases; junction bases outside the gene matches: 15. The CDR3 spans 21 residues. The CDR3 loop is CASSFLPLLAGPSSGANVLTF. The CDR3, as DNA: TGTGCCAGCAGCTTCCTTCCACTACTAGCGGGCCCAAGCTCTGGGGCCAACGTCCTGACTTTC.

The chain is built from TRBV11-1 and TRBJ2-2, with TRBD2 matching over 13 bases. Trimming took 4 bases from V and 0 from J; bases not matched to a gene: 11. The CDR3 consists of 20 residues. Per germline, CDR1 SGHAT and CDR2 FQDESV (reference sequence). CDR3 sequence: CASSSPSTSGRGTNTGELFF. CDR3 sequence (DNA): TGTGCCAGCAGCTCACCGTCCACTAGCGGGAGGGGAACGAACACCGGGGAGCTGTTTTTT. Drawing the rest from reference TRBV11-1 and TRBJ2-2, the complete variable domain is EAEVAQSPRYKITEKSQAVAFWCDPISGHATLYWYRQILGQGPELLVQFQDESVVDDSQLPKDRFSAERLKGVDSTLKIQPAELGDSAMYLCASSSPSTSGRGTNTGELFFGEGSRLTVL.

V usage is TRBV5-1 and J usage is TRBJ2-2, with D perhaps matching TRBD2 (7 bases). In germline, CDR1 is SGHRS, CDR2 YFSETQ. The CDR3 has 15 amino acids. V was shortened by 1 base and J by 6 bases, with 13 bases between the two germline ends. The CDR3 DNA reads TGCGCCAGCAGCTTGAAGGGGGGGGTGTCCGGGGAGCTGTTTTTT. Translated: CASSLKGGVSGELFF. The full variable domain, with the rest looked up from reference TRBV5-1 and TRBJ2-2, is KAGVTQTPRYLIKTRGQQVTLSCSPISGHRSVSWYQQTPGQGLQFLFEYFSETQRNKGNFPGRFSGRQFSNSRSEMNVSTLELGDSALYLCASSLKGGVSGELFFGEGSRLTVL.

The table lists this clonotype with a few counts. The rearrangement uses TRBV20-1 and TRBJ2-3, with 7 bases aligning to TRBD2. The CDR3 consists of 16 residues. CDR1 and CDR2 from the germline V gene are DFQATT and SNEGSKA (reference sequence). V lost 0 bases and J lost 5; bases outside the gene matches: 11. CDR3 loop: CSARDLGRSFLDTQYF. The CDR3 DNA is TGCAGTGCTAGAGATCTCGGGAGGAGTTTTCTAGATACGCAGTATTTT.

The chain carries TRBV6-6 and TRBJ1-5; weak D call: TRBD1 (5 bases). This CDR3 contains 11 residues. Trimming took 5 bases from V and 11 from J, leaving 10 bases between them. Per germline, CDR1 MNHNY and CDR2 SVGAGI (reference sequence). The CDR3 nucleotides are TGTGCCAGCAGTCACGGGGGGGCCCAGCATTTT. It yields the protein CASSHGGAQHF.

The J gene is TRBJ2-1, the V gene TRBV12-3 or TRBV12-4; 7 bases fit TRBD2. The CDR3 spans 15 residues. V lost 3 bases to trimming and J lost 4 bases; unmatched junction nucleotides: 6. The CDR3 region is CASSFAAGRYNEQFF. The CDR3 coding sequence is TGTGCCAGCAGTTTTGCAGCGGGGAGATACAATGAGCAGTTCTTC.

This chain connects TRBV20-1 to TRBJ2-2; D gene ambiguous. The germline V gene encodes CDR1 DFQATT and CDR2 SNEGSKA (reference sequence). This CDR3 spans 14 amino acids. V dropped 4 bases and J dropped 1 base, with 10 bases sitting between them. The CDR3 bases are TGCAGTGCTATCGGCCCCTTGAACACCGGGGAGCTGTTTTTT. It yields the protein CSAIGPLNTGELFF.

V is TRBV14 and J is TRBJ2-7; D is ambiguous. The ends were cut back, 0 bases at V and 4 bases at J, with 10 bases in the middle. Germline V CDR1 and CDR2: SGHDN, FVKESK. The CDR3 has 14 amino acids. As DNA, the CDR3 is TGTGCCAGCAGCCAAGATTCGGACGGATACGAGCAGTACTTC. Translating it yields CASSQDSDGYEQYF. The complete variable domain, with remaining parts taken from reference TRBV14 and TRBJ2-7, reads EAGVTQFPSHSVIEKGQTVTLRCDPISGHDNLYWYRRVMGKEIKFLLHFVKESKQDESGMPNNRFLAERTGGTYSTLKVQPAELEDSGVYFCASSQDSDGYEQYFGPGTRLTVT.

This clonotype was counted between two and nine times. V gene TRBV5-1 combines with J gene TRBJ2-1; 7 nucleotides line up with TRBD1. J gave up 5 bases and V 0 bases, and 8 bases lay outside the gene matches. This CDR3 region has 16 residues. CDR1 and CDR2 from the germline V gene are SGHRS and YFSETQ. The CDR3 region has the DNA TGCGCCAGCAGCTTGGCCTCGACAGGGTATAACAATGAGCAGTTCTTC. It encodes CASSLASTGYNNEQFF.

The chain recombines TRBV7-2 with TRBJ2-7, with D possibly TRBD2 on 6 matching bases. Deletions cut 5 bases from V and 7 bases from J, with 21 bases between. CDR3 length: 15 residues. Germline values: CDR1 SGHTA, CDR2 FQGNSA. The CDR3 is CASSPGGSIGSEQYF. The CDR3, as DNA: TGTGCCAGCAGCCCTGGGGGGTCTATAGGGTCGGAGCAGTACTTC.

The chain is built from TRBV12-3 or TRBV12-4 and TRBJ2-7, with 11 bases matching TRBD1. The CDR3 length is 14 residues. With V trimmed by 6 bases and J by 5 bases, 6 bases remained unmatched. The CDR3 nucleotides are TGTGCCAGCAGCGTCGGGACAGGGGGTGACGAGCAGTACTTC. Its protein is CASSVGTGGDEQYF.

This clonotype was recorded many times. CDR3 loop: CASSPNMGQNNEQFF. The CDR3 DNA reads TGTGCCAGCAGCCCAAATATGGGACAGAACAATGAGCAGTTCTTC. V usage is TRBV21-1 and J usage is TRBJ2-1; the DNA was not compared with TRBD1, the D call given in the table. TRBV21-1 is marked as a pseudogene. The CDR3 runs 15 residues.

This clonotype was seen at least ten times. The chain employs TRBV12-3 or TRBV12-4 and TRBJ2-2; D is perhaps TRBD1 or TRBD2 (5 bases each). Deletions cut 7 bases from V and 10 bases from J, with 13 bases between. This CDR3 contains 12 residues. The CDR3 region is CASTREGSELFF. For the CDR3, the DNA is TGTGCCAGCACCCGCGAGGGGTCGGAGCTGTTTTTT.

This sequence joins TRBV12-3 or TRBV12-4 and TRBJ2-1; 12 bases line up with TRBD2. This CDR3 is 16 amino acids long. The V and J ends lost 4 bases and 4 bases, in that order; junction bases with no gene match: 5. The chain's CDR3 is CASSSPSGRAYNEQFF. The CDR3 DNA is TGTGCCAGCAGTTCACCTAGCGGGAGGGCGTACAATGAGCAGTTCTTC.

This clonotype was counted between two and nine times. The rearrangement joins TRBV10-3 to TRBJ1-4; 9 bases fit TRBD1. From germline, CDR1 is ENHRY and CDR2 SYGVKD. The CDR3 spans 15 residues. The ends lost 2 bases at V and 8 bases at J; junction bases unmatched: 6. CDR3: CAISEGGQGIEKLFF. For the CDR3, the DNA is TGTGCCATCAGTGAGGGGGGACAGGGTATCGAAAAACTGTTTTTT.

This clonotype was detected a few times. V is TRBV2 and J is TRBJ2-1; 10 nucleotides match TRBD2. The CDR3 is 15 residues long. Per the germline V gene, CDR1 is SNHLY and CDR2 is FYNNEI. With 8 bases clipped from V and 8 bases from J, the junction kept 12 bases outside the gene matches. The CDR3 coding sequence is TGTGCCAGCCAGCGGGGGGGCATTTTATATGATGAGCAGTTCTTC. This encodes CASQRGGILYDEQFF. Combining the CDR3 with reference TRBV2 and TRBJ2-1 gives the whole variable domain EPEVTQTPSHQVTQMGQEVILRCVPISNHLYFYWYRQILGQKVEFLVSFYNNEISEKSEIFDDQFSVERPDGSNFTLKIRSTKLEDSAMYFCASQRGGILYDEQFFGPGTRLTVL.

This clonotype was detected only a few times. The rearrangement joins TRBV7-6 to TRBJ2-3; D is unclear. Germline V gene sequence: CDR1 SGHVS, CDR2 FNYEAQ. Trimming pared 1 base from V and 0 bases from J, leaving 11 bases between. This CDR3 spans 16 amino acids. The DNA of the CDR3 is TGTGCCAGCAGCTTAGGGGGTACACTGAGCACAGATACGCAGTATTTT. Its protein is CASSLGGTLSTDTQYF. Looking up the rest from reference TRBV7-6 and TRBJ2-3 gives the full variable domain: GAGVSQSPRYKVTKRGQDVALRCDPISGHVSLYWYRQALGQGPEFLTYFNYEAQQDKSGLPNDRFSAERPEGSISTLTIQRTEQRDSAMYRCASSLGGTLSTDTQYFGPGTRLTVL.

This clonotype was counted a few times. The genes are TRBV18 and TRBJ1-1; 9 nucleotides align to TRBD1. V was pared by 4 bases and J by 3 bases, with 6 bases of the junction left unmatched. This CDR3 has 15 amino acids. CDR1 is KGHSH, CDR2 LQKENI, per germline. The CDR3 DNA sequence: TGTGCCAGCTCACTAAACAGGGGGCTGGACACTGAAGCTTTCTTT. It codes for CASSLNRGLDTEAFF.

This clonotype has more than one count but fewer than ten. The chain is built from TRBV2 and TRBJ1-6; TRBD1 matches at 9 bases. Germline assignment: CDR1 SNHLY and CDR2 FYNNEI. V lost 0 bases, J lost 7 bases, and 1 base stayed unmatched. The CDR3 has 15 amino acids. This CDR3 is CASSEAGQGNSPLHF. In nucleotides, the CDR3 is TGTGCCAGCAGTGAAGCGGGACAGGGAAATTCACCCCTCCACTTT.

The chain employs TRBV5-5 and TRBJ1-5; TRBD1 might be the D (6 bases). V gave up 1 base and J gave up 7 bases, with 12 bases separating them. The CDR3 contains 14 residues. Germline V gives CDR1 SGHKS, CDR2 YYEKEE (reference sequence). CDR3 region: CASSLSGAGQPQHF. Written as DNA, the CDR3 is TGTGCCAGCAGCTTGTCAGGGGCTGGACAGCCCCAGCATTTT. Full variable domain (remainder filled in from reference TRBV5-5 and TRBJ1-5): DAGVTQSPTHLIKTRGQQVTLRCSPISGHKSVSWYQQVLGQGPQFIFQYYEKEERGRGNFPDRFSARQFPNYSSELNVNALLLGDSALYLCASSLSGAGQPQHFGDGTRLSIL.

The sample holds many counts of this clonotype. This chain connects TRBV6-5 to TRBJ1-5; a weak D match, TRBD1 (5 bases). The CDR3 covers 16 residues. V was shortened by 3 bases and J by 5 bases, with 17 bases between the two germline ends. Germline lookup yields CDR1 MNHEY and CDR2 SVGAGI. The chain's CDR3 is CASSYRGSDPDQPQHF. CDR3 in DNA: TGTGCCAGCAGTTATCGGGGCAGCGACCCTGATCAGCCCCAGCATTTT.

The genes are TRBV20-1 and TRBJ1-2, with D hard to call. V was clipped by 3 bases and J by 8 bases, with 7 bases between them. The CDR3 has 10 residues. Germline V gives CDR1 DFQATT, CDR2 SNEGSKA (reference sequence). The CDR3, as DNA: TGCAGTGCTAGTTCCTGGGGCTACACCTTC. Translated: CSASSWGYTF.

This rearrangement joins TRBV25-1 to TRBJ2-6; TRBD1 aligns across 11 bases. V lost 5 bases and J lost 4; bases outside the gene matches: 7. The CDR3 covers 17 residues. The V gene's germline CDR1 is MGHDK and CDR2 SYGVNS. The DNA for the CDR3 is TGTGCCAGCAGTCTACTGGGACAGGGGGAAGGGGCCAACGTCCTGACTTTC. The encoded protein is CASSLLGQGEGANVLTF.

This chain uses TRBV7-3 with TRBJ2-1; perhaps TRBD2 as D (6 bases). The CDR3 length is 15 residues. The V gene's germline CDR1 is SGHTA and CDR2 FQGTGA. Deletions cut 5 bases from V and 4 bases from J, with 15 bases between. For the CDR3, the DNA is TGTGCCAGCAGCCTCCCCGAGGGACTTTACAATGAGCAGTTCTTC. Protein sequence: CASSLPEGLYNEQFF. The complete variable domain, with remaining parts taken from reference TRBV7-3 and TRBJ2-1, reads GAGVSQTPSNKVTEKGKYVELRCDPISGHTALYWYRQSLGQGPEFLIYFQGTGAADDSGLPNDRFFAVRPEGSVSTLKIQRTERGDSAVYLCASSLPEGLYNEQFFGPGTRLTVL.

There are a few counts of this clonotype. The genes are TRBV13 and TRBJ2-1; the D call may be TRBD1 or TRBD2 (5 bases each). V was shortened by 4 bases and J by 9 bases, with 10 bases between the two germline ends. CDR1 and CDR2 (germline): PRHDT, FYEKMQ (reference sequence). CDR3 length: 12 residues. This CDR3 is CASSSAGSEQFF. CDR3 bases: TGTGCCAGCAGCTCCGCAGGGAGTGAGCAGTTCTTC.

This clonotype has a handful of counts. This chain links TRBV20-1 with TRBJ2-3, with TRBD2 matching 12 bases. CDR1 is DFQATT and CDR2 is SNEGSKA in the germline V gene (reference sequence). V lost 6 bases to trimming and J lost 8 bases; unmatched junction nucleotides: 12. This CDR3 is built from 15 residues. The CDR3 DNA is TGCAGTGCCTCGACTAGCGGGGGTGCTCGGGGTACGCAGTATTTT. This gives the protein CSASTSGGARGTQYF.